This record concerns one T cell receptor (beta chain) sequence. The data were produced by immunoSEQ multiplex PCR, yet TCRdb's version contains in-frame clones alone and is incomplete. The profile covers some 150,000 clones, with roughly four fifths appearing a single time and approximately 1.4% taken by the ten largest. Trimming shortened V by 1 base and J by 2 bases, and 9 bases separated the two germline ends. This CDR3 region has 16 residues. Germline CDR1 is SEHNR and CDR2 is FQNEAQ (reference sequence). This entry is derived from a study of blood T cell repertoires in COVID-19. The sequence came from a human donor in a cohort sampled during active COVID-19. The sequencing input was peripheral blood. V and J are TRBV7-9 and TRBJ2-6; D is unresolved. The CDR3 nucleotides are TGTGCCAGCAGCTTAGGGTCGGTGGCTGGGGCCAACGTCCTGACTTTC. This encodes CASSLGSVAGANVLTF.